This entry features one T cell receptor (beta chain) sequence. Germline lookup yields CDR1 MNHEY and CDR2 SVGAGI. Trimming cost V 5 bases and J 5 bases, with 13 bases left between them. CDR3 length: 15 residues. Using immunoSEQ multiplex PCR, the repertoire was profiled, and TCRdb retains in-frame clones only, with some absent. The repertoire includes about 200,000 clones, around 90% of them detected once, and around 1.9% sits in the top ten. The data were taken from a study of control samples from healthy donors and cancer patients. The specimen sequenced was blood. This rearrangement joins TRBV6-5 to TRBJ1-6, with D tentatively TRBD1 (6 bases). This TCR derives from a man between 25 and 39 years old in good health. CDR3 residues: CASSLQGSNNSPLHF. Here the CDR3 DNA reads TGTGCCAGCAGTCTACAGGGATCGAATAATTCACCCCTCCACTTT.